The 2 T cell receptor beta chains below come from one sample, sequenced in a study of shared clonotypes between healthy human individuals. Libraries were prepared by immunoSEQ multiplex PCR; TCRdb keeps only in-frame clonotypes and omits some of them. The table lists about 800,000 clones, roughly 96% of them singletons. CD45RO-negative cells were positively selected for CCR7, leaving out terminally differentiated effector memory CD45RA+ cells. The material sequenced was naive CD8+ T cells sorted from blood. The receptors here all came from a man aged 25-45 years in good health.

J is TRBJ2-7 and V is TRBV5-5; D may match TRBD1 or TRBD2 (5 bases each). CDR1 is SGHKS and CDR2 is YYEKEE in the germline V gene (reference sequence). The V gene lost 4 bases and the J gene lost 1 base, with 9 bases spanning the gap. CDR3 length: 13 amino acids. CDR3 nucleotide sequence: TGTGCCAGCAGCGGGGGTTTGTCCTACGAGCAGTACTTC. It specifies CASSGGLSYEQYF.

The rearrangement joins TRBV5-4 to TRBJ2-7; D might be TRBD1 or TRBD2, each matching 6 bases. Germline V CDR1 and CDR2: SGHNT, YYREEE (reference sequence). Trimming left V 0 bases short and J 8 bases short, with 15 bases between. CDR3 length: 14 residues. CDR3 in amino acids: CASSLEGGDQKQYF. The CDR3 DNA is TGTGCCAGCAGCTTGGAGGGGGGCGATCAGAAGCAGTACTTC.